The 18 T cell receptor beta chains below come from one sample, sequenced in a study of cytomegalovirus exposure and HLA in healthy donors. This table comes from immunoSEQ multiplex PCR, and its TCRdb copy is limited to in-frame clones, with some not included. The sample holds 150,000 to 200,000 clones; 84% are singletons and the top ten take approximately 2.9%. Sequences were obtained from PBMCs. The receptors shown here come from a woman aged 18-29 years in good health and CMV-seropositive.

V is TRBV5-6 and J is TRBJ1-1, with TRBD1 matching over 10 bases. CDR3 length: 13 amino acids. Germline assignment: CDR1 SGHDT and CDR2 YYEEEE. V lost 3 bases, J lost 11 bases, and 7 bases stayed unmatched. The CDR3 nucleotides read TGTGCCAGCAGCTCTGACAGGGGGCTGAGGGCTTTCTTT. Protein: CASSSDRGLRAFF.

This clone showed up just once. The gene calls are TRBV11-3 and TRBJ2-5, with 9 bases that match TRBD1. After removal of 5 bases from V and 5 bases from J, the junction contained 6 bases not matched to a gene. Germline V lookup: CDR1 SGHNT, CDR2 YENEEA. The CDR3 contains 14 residues. CDR3 coding DNA: TGTGCCAGCAGCGAGAGACAGGGGGATGAGACCCAGTACTTC. This sequence encodes CASSERQGDETQYF.

This chain joins TRBV5-1 and TRBJ2-3; TRBD2 matches 9 bases. V was clipped by 4 bases and J by 7 bases; unmatched bases: 7. Germline lookup yields CDR1 SGHRS and CDR2 YFSETQ. The CDR3 loop spans 14 amino acids. The CDR3: CASSAGTSSNTQYF. As DNA, the CDR3 is TGCGCCAGCAGCGCCGGGACTAGCTCGAATACGCAGTATTTT.

The table lists this clone with a count of one. The chain combines TRBV27 with TRBJ1-5, with D hard to call. CDR1 is MNHEY, CDR2 SMNVEV, per germline (reference sequence). The CDR3 has 13 amino acids. V was trimmed by 8 bases and J by 4 bases, leaving 12 bases between them. The CDR3 reads CASGREYNQPQHF. The CDR3 DNA is TGTGCCAGCGGGAGGGAGTATAATCAGCCCCAGCATTTT.

This clone has a single count. V is TRBV5-6 and J is TRBJ1-2; 8 nucleotides agree with TRBD1. V shed 0 bases, J shed 8 bases, and the junction held 6 bases outside the gene matches. Germline CDR1 is SGHDT and CDR2 is YYEEEE. The length of the CDR3 is 14 residues. DNA for the CDR3: TGTGCCAGCAGCTTGGCGGACAGGGAGGACGGCTACACCTTC. It codes for CASSLADREDGYTF.

This chain connects TRBV29-1 to TRBJ2-1; the match to TRBD2 covers 15 bases. Unmatched junction bases numbered 7, after V lost 6 bases and J lost 10 bases. The germline V gene has CDR1 SQVTM and CDR2 ANQGSEA. The CDR3 loop spans 14 amino acids. The CDR3 reads CSVNSGTSGGEQFF. CDR3 DNA: TGCAGCGTGAACTCCGGGACTAGCGGGGGGGAGCAGTTCTTC.

The chain is built from TRBV14 and TRBJ1-6; D is undetermined. There are 18 residues in the CDR3. Germline loops: CDR1 SGHDN, CDR2 FVKESK. Trimming cost V 0 bases and J 7 bases, with 19 bases left between them. CDR3 DNA: TGTGCCAGCAGCCAAGATCAAAATCGAGGCCTTCGGAATTCACCCCTCCACTTT. Encoded protein: CASSQDQNRGLRNSPLHF.

A single count supports this clone. The chain carries TRBV6-1 and TRBJ2-1, with D maybe TRBD1 (6 bases). CDR3 length: 14 amino acids. Trimming cost V 7 bases and J 4 bases, with 14 bases left between them. The germline V gene encodes CDR1 MNHNS and CDR2 SASEGT. The CDR3: CASKSRDNYNEQFF. The CDR3 nucleotides read TGTGCCAGCAAAAGCCGGGACAATTACAATGAGCAGTTCTTC.

This chain uses TRBV15 with TRBJ2-1, with D possibly matching TRBD2 (6 bases). The CDR3 totals 15 residues. CDR1 LNHNV and CDR2 YYDKDF come from the germline V gene (reference sequence). V was pared by 0 bases and J by 4 bases, with 10 bases between. The CDR3 sequence: CATSREGGPYNEQFF. CDR3 DNA: TGTGCCACCAGCAGAGAGGGGGGTCCATACAATGAGCAGTTCTTC. Looking up the rest from reference TRBV15 and TRBJ2-1 gives the full variable domain: DAMVIQNPRYQVTQFGKPVTLSCSQTLNHNVMYWYQQKSSQAPKLLFHYYDKDFNNEADTPDNFQSRRPNTSFCFLDIRSPGLGDTAMYLCATSREGGPYNEQFFGPGTRLTVL.

In DNA form, the CDR3 reads TGCGCCAGCAGCCAAGACGCTAGCTCTGGAAACACCATATATTTT. This codes for CASSQDASSGNTIYF. The gene calls are TRBV4-3 and TRBJ1-3; no clear D. This CDR3 has 15 residues. Germline CDR1 LGHNA, CDR2 YSLEER. V was clipped by 0 bases and J by 0 bases, with 6 bases between them.

V is TRBV5-4 and J is TRBJ1-3; D call uncertain. Germline V gives CDR1 SGHNT, CDR2 YYREEE (reference sequence). The CDR3 contains 14 residues. V was pared by 4 bases and J by 0 bases, with 8 bases between. This CDR3 is CASSTDFSGNTIYF. CDR3 nucleotide sequence: TGTGCCAGCAGCACCGACTTCTCTGGAAACACCATATATTTT. The whole variable domain, filled in from reference TRBV5-4 and TRBJ1-3, reads ETGVTQSPTHLIKTRGQQVTLRCSSQSGHNTVSWYQQALGQGPQFIFQYYREEENGRGNFPPRFSGLQFPNYSSELNVNALELDDSALYLCASSTDFSGNTIYFGEGSWLTVV.

The chain has TRBV27 and TRBJ1-4; D uncertain. Looked up from germline, CDR1 is MNHEY and CDR2 is SMNVEV (reference sequence). This CDR3 comprises 12 residues. Trimming removed 4 bases from V and 5 bases from J, with 5 bases in between. CDR3 amino acids: CASSSLNEKLFF. CDR3 nucleotide sequence: TGTGCCAGCAGTTCCTTGAATGAAAAACTGTTTTTT. Filled out from reference TRBV27 and TRBJ1-4, the complete variable domain reads EAQVTQNPRYLITVTGKKLTVTCSQNMNHEYMSWYRQDPGLGLRQIYYSMNVEVTDKGDVPEGYKVSRKEKRNFPLILESPSPNQTSLYFCASSSLNEKLFFGSGTQLSVL.

The J gene is TRBJ1-2, the V gene TRBV7-6; D call uncertain. CDR3 length: 15 amino acids. Germline V gene sequence: CDR1 SGHVS, CDR2 FNYEAQ. Trimming took off 4 bases at V and 5 bases at J, with 17 bases between the two ends. In DNA form, the CDR3 reads TGTGCCAGCAGCTCGGAGGTCCCTTTTGGTTATGGCTACACCTTC. Amino acids: CASSSEVPFGYGYTF.

CDR3 DNA sequence: TGCGCCAGCAGCTTCCCCTCGGAGGGCAGGGGGTTTGGGTACGAGCAGTACTTC. Its protein is CASSFPSEGRGFGYEQYF. The rearrangement uses TRBV4-1 and TRBJ2-7; tentative D call: TRBD1 (7 bases). CDR1 is MGHRA, CDR2 YSYEKL, per germline. CDR3 length: 18 residues. The V end was cut by 5 bases, the J end by 4 bases, with 27 bases between.

The V gene is TRBV6-1, the J gene TRBJ1-1; D might be TRBD1 (5 bases). This CDR3 spans 13 amino acids. Germline CDR1 is MNHNS and CDR2 is SASEGT. Trimming took off 4 bases at V and 3 bases at J, with 9 bases between the two ends. CDR3 in amino acids: CASSVGGDTEAFF. CDR3 nucleotide sequence: TGTGCCAGCAGTGTGGGGGGAGACACTGAAGCTTTCTTT.

V usage is TRBV6-1 and J usage is TRBJ1-2, with 7 positions matching TRBD1. Trimming removed 1 base from V and 7 bases from J; junction bases left unmatched: 15. The CDR3 runs to 17 residues. Germline V gene lookup returns CDR1 MNHNS and CDR2 SASEGT. Here the CDR3 reads CASSEEGLRGRMVGYTF. The CDR3, as DNA: TGTGCCAGCAGTGAAGAGGGATTAAGGGGGCGCATGGTTGGCTACACCTTC.

The V and J genes are TRBV11-2 and TRBJ2-7; 8 bases are a match to TRBD1. CDR3 length: 14 amino acids. Losses at the gene ends were 4 bases for V and 3 bases for J; bases not matched to a gene: 5. CDR1 and CDR2 from the germline V gene are SGHAT and FQNNGV. CDR3: CASSWGQASYEQYF. In DNA, the CDR3 is TGTGCCAGCAGCTGGGGACAGGCCAGCTACGAGCAGTACTTC.

This sequence joins TRBV7-9 and TRBJ2-1, with 7 nucleotides matching TRBD1. The V gene end was trimmed by 5 bases and the J gene end by 9 bases; junction bases not matched to a gene: 13. CDR1 and CDR2 from the germline V gene are SEHNR and FQNEAQ (reference sequence). CDR3 length: 15 residues. The CDR3 loop reads CASSHGQAVAGEQFF. The DNA of the CDR3 is TGTGCCAGCAGCCACGGACAGGCCGTCGCCGGTGAGCAGTTCTTC.